The 15 T cell receptor beta chains listed next were all sequenced from one sample in a study of radiotherapy plus CTLA-4 blockade in lung cancer. Assay used: immunoSEQ multiplex PCR; TCRdb lists only in-frame clones, some missing. The sample carries tens of thousands of clones, around 69% recorded once. This sample comprised peripheral blood, obtained from a patient treated with radiotherapy plus ipilimumab. These receptors were collected from a human donor with non-small cell lung cancer who had a complete response to radiotherapy plus ipilimumab.

CDR3 in DNA: TGTGCCAGTAGTATAGATAAAAAGGGGGCCCAGCCCCAGCATTTT. It encodes CASSIDKKGAQPQHF. This rearrangement joins TRBV19 to TRBJ1-5; 7 bases line up with TRBD1. The V segment lost 0 bases and the J segment 7 bases; nucleotides outside the gene matches: 6. The CDR3 extends over 15 amino acids. Germline loops: CDR1 LNHDA, CDR2 SQIVND (reference sequence).

The J gene is TRBJ2-1, the V gene TRBV7-2; 10 positions agree with TRBD2. The CDR3 has 16 residues. The J segment lost 6 bases and the V segment lost 2 bases, leaving 7 bases of the junction unmatched. Germline assignment: CDR1 SGHTA and CDR2 FQGNSA. DNA for the CDR3: TGTGCCAGCAGCTTACGAGCGGGGGGGCCGGTCAATGAGCAGTTCTTC. Translating gives CASSLRAGGPVNEQFF.

This clone was counted a single time. The chain recombines TRBV25-1 with TRBJ2-5, with 9 bases aligning to TRBD1. This CDR3 has 13 residues. Germline values: CDR1 MGHDK, CDR2 SYGVNS. The J segment lost 5 bases and the V segment lost 6 bases, leaving 4 bases of the junction unmatched. The CDR3 sequence: CASRQGASETQYF. As DNA, the CDR3 is TGTGCCAGCAGACAGGGGGCTAGCGAGACCCAGTACTTC.

V is TRBV4-3 and J is TRBJ1-6; D gene uncertain. Germline loops: CDR1 LGHNA, CDR2 YSLEER. This CDR3 contains 15 residues. V was shortened by 4 bases and J by 6 bases, with 13 bases between the two germline ends. The CDR3 is CASSLVLVGNSPLHF. In DNA, the CDR3 is TGCGCCAGCAGCCTGGTTCTCGTCGGTAATTCACCCCTCCACTTT.

This chain links TRBV6-5 with TRBJ2-7; 11 bases are shared with TRBD2. This CDR3 comprises 14 residues. Germline V CDR1 and CDR2: MNHEY, SVGAGI. Losses at the gene ends were 5 bases for V and 6 bases for J; bases not matched to a gene: 6. The CDR3 reads CASSLSGRAGEQYF. The CDR3 coding sequence is TGTGCCAGCAGTCTTAGCGGGAGGGCAGGCGAGCAGTACTTC.

In this sample, this clone turned up once. The chain joins TRBV4-1 to TRBJ2-3; D is ambiguous. Germline lookup yields CDR1 MGHRA and CDR2 YSYEKL. CDR3 length: 16 residues. Trimming cost V 0 bases and J 0 bases, with 10 bases left between them. In DNA, the CDR3 is TGCGCCAGCAGCCAAGATTCGGCGGCCAGCACAGATACGCAGTATTTT. Its protein is CASSQDSAASTDTQYF.

A note on this clone: No DNA is shown, since the ends of the CDR3 on it are uncertain; the CDR3 is the one TCRdb lists. The chain uses TRBV27 and TRBJ2-1; TRBD2 reflects the table's D call only, with no check against the DNA. The CDR3 is 14 amino acids long, termini counted. The germline V gene encodes CDR1 MNHEY and CDR2 SMNVEV (reference sequence). The CDR3 sequence: CASSKVAGGSPRVF.

The rearrangement joins TRBV6-1 to TRBJ2-1, with 10 bases identical to TRBD1. The V and J ends lost 4 bases and 8 bases, in that order; junction bases with no gene match: 8. Germline V CDR1 and CDR2: MNHNS, SASEGT. CDR3 size: 15 residues. The CDR3 spells CASSVDRGIRDEQFF. The DNA of the CDR3 is TGTGCCAGCAGTGTGGACAGGGGGATAAGGGATGAGCAGTTCTTC.

The chain combines TRBV29-1 with TRBJ2-5; no definite D call. The CDR3 runs to 12 residues. V was shortened by 3 bases and J by 5 bases, with 10 bases between the two germline ends. Germline V CDR1 and CDR2: SQVTM, ANQGSEA. The CDR3 nucleotides are TGCAGCGTTGAGTCAGGCTGGGAGACCCAGTACTTC. Residues: CSVESGWETQYF. The full variable domain, its missing parts supplied by reference TRBV29-1 and TRBJ2-5, is SAVISQKPSRDICQRGTSLTIQCQVDSQVTMMFWYRQQPGQSLTLIATANQGSEATYESGFVIDKFPISRPNLTFSTLTVSNMSPEDSSIYLCSVESGWETQYFGPGTRLLVL.

V usage is TRBV10-3 and J usage is TRBJ1-1, with D possibly matching TRBD1 (6 bases). V lost 2 bases and J 3 bases, leaving 10 bases between the germline ends. Germline values: CDR1 ENHRY, CDR2 SYGVKD. The CDR3 length is 14 residues. CDR3 bases: TGTGCCATCAGTGAGGGGGGGGCAGACACTGAAGCTTTCTTT. Translated, it gives CAISEGGADTEAFF.

This sequence joins TRBV6-1 and TRBJ1-2, with D possibly being TRBD1 (5 bases). The CDR3 spans 14 residues. The V and J ends lost 1 base and 8 bases respectively, with 14 bases between them. Germline assignment: CDR1 MNHNS and CDR2 SASEGT. CDR3 sequence reads: CASSEGRTTRGYTF. The CDR3, as DNA: TGTGCCAGCAGTGAAGGCCGGACAACGCGGGGCTACACCTTC.

This clone is a singleton in its sample. The chain links TRBV20-1 to TRBJ1-2; the D is unclear. V was clipped by 3 bases and J by 8 bases, with 7 bases between them. The CDR3 runs to 10 residues. The germline gives CDR1 DFQATT, CDR2 SNEGSKA (reference sequence). The DNA for the CDR3 is TGCAGTGCTAGCGGGGTGGGCTACACCTTC. Its translation is CSASGVGYTF.

The rearrangement links TRBV7-2 to TRBJ1-5; 7 positions match TRBD1. Looked up from germline, CDR1 is SGHTA and CDR2 is FQGNSA. V shed 6 bases, J shed 5 bases, and the junction held 16 bases outside the gene matches. The CDR3 runs to 17 residues. CDR3 sequence: CASSIYHGTDGHQPQHF. CDR3 coding DNA: TGTGCCAGCAGTATATACCACGGGACAGACGGTCATCAGCCCCAGCATTTT.

V gene TRBV7-2 combines with J gene TRBJ2-5; TRBD2 matches 12 bases. The CDR3 is 19 amino acids. The V and J ends lost 0 bases and 5 bases, in that order; junction bases with no gene match: 13. Germline CDR1 reads SGHTA; CDR2 reads FQGNSA. In DNA, the CDR3 is TGTGCCAGCAGCTTAGCCTACATGACTAGCGGGAGTTCGAGGGAGACCCAGTACTTC. Translated, it gives CASSLAYMTSGSSRETQYF.

The rearrangement joins TRBV28 to TRBJ2-7; possibly TRBD1 for D (5 bases). CDR3 length: 15 residues. Germline V gene sequence: CDR1 MDHEN, CDR2 SYDVKM. V gave up 3 bases and J gave up 0 bases, with 12 bases separating them. The CDR3 bases are TGTGCCAGCAGTTTGGACATGCTCTTCTCCTACGAGCAGTACTTC. This gives the protein CASSLDMLFSYEQYF.